Listed here are 30 T cell receptor beta chains from one sample, sequenced in a study of blood T cell repertoires in COVID-19. Using immunoSEQ multiplex PCR, the repertoire was profiled, and TCRdb retains in-frame clones only, with some absent. In the table there are roughly 50,000 clones, about nine tenths of which are singletons. The source material was peripheral blood. These TCRs come from a middle-aged woman with active COVID-19.

The genes are TRBV11-3 and TRBJ2-5, with TRBD2 as a possible D gene (5 bases). Looked up from germline, CDR1 is SGHNT and CDR2 is YENEEA. Trimming removed 3 bases from V and 4 bases from J, with 12 bases in between. CDR3 length equals 14 residues. This CDR3 is CASSLRVIGETQYF. The CDR3 DNA is TGTGCCAGCAGCTTGCGGGTCATCGGAGAGACCCAGTACTTC.

The V call is TRBV28, the J call TRBJ2-2; 11 bases agree with TRBD2. J gave up 3 bases and V 5 bases, and 8 bases lay outside the gene matches. The CDR3 runs 17 residues. The germline CDR1 and CDR2 sequences are MDHEN and SYDVKM. CDR3 DNA sequence: TGTGCCAGCAGTCCGTGGACTAGCGGGTACTACACCGGGGAGCTGTTTTTT. Its translation: CASSPWTSGYYTGELFF.

The J gene is TRBJ2-3, the V gene TRBV19; D is perhaps TRBD1 (6 bases). CDR3 length: 15 amino acids. The ends were cut back, 5 bases at V and 6 bases at J, with 18 bases in the middle. Germline CDR1 is LNHDA and CDR2 is SQIVND (reference sequence). In DNA form, the CDR3 reads TGTGCCAGTAGTCCCTGGGCAGGGGCCGTGGATACGCAGTATTTT. This translates into CASSPWAGAVDTQYF. The whole variable domain, filled in from reference TRBV19 and TRBJ2-3, reads DGGITQSPKYLFRKEGQNVTLSCEQNLNHDAMYWYRQDPGQGLRLIYYSQIVNDFQKGDIAEGYSVSREKKESFPLTVTSAQKNPTAFYLCASSPWAGAVDTQYFGPGTRLTVL.

This clone came up once. The chain has TRBV11-3 and TRBJ2-5, with TRBD2 matching 11 bases. Trimming took 5 bases from V and 2 from J; bases not matched to a gene: 7. The CDR3 is 16 residues long. Germline CDR1 reads SGHNT; CDR2 reads YENEEA. Here the CDR3 reads CASSPGLAGEQETQYF. CDR3 nucleotides: TGTGCCAGCAGCCCAGGACTAGCGGGCGAACAAGAGACCCAGTACTTC. Full variable domain (rest looked up from reference TRBV11-3 and TRBJ2-5): EAGVVQSPRYKIIEKKQPVAFWCNPISGHNTLYWYLQNLGQGPELLIRYENEEAVDDSQLPKDRFSAERLKGVDSTLKIQPAELGDSAVYLCASSPGLAGEQETQYFGPGTRLLVL.

This rearrangement joins TRBV7-2 to TRBJ2-3; perhaps TRBD2 as D (6 bases). Germline V CDR1 and CDR2: SGHTA, FQGNSA. The CDR3 has 16 amino acids. V shed 3 bases and J shed 2 bases, with 15 bases lying between them. The CDR3 loop reads CASSLDHSGTTDTQYF. The CDR3 DNA is TGTGCCAGCAGCTTGGATCATAGCGGAACCACAGATACGCAGTATTTT.

The count of this clone is one. The rearrangement joins TRBV5-4 to TRBJ1-5, with 7 nucleotides matching TRBD1. Germline V lookup: CDR1 SGHNT, CDR2 YYREEE (reference sequence). The CDR3 extends over 16 amino acids. J was trimmed by 6 bases and V by 3 bases; bases with no gene match: 12. CDR3 DNA: TGTGCCAGCAGCTCCCGAGGGGCAGGGGGACGTCAGCCCCAGCATTTT. Its translation is CASSSRGAGGRQPQHF.

The chain carries TRBV27 and TRBJ2-1; 9 bases align to TRBD2. The ends lost 5 bases at V and 2 bases at J; junction bases unmatched: 10. The CDR3 spans 17 residues. Germline loops: CDR1 MNHEY, CDR2 SMNVEV (reference sequence). CDR3 DNA sequence: TGTGCCAGCAGTCCGCGCCGTATAGCGGGGGCCTACAATGAGCAGTTCTTC. It encodes CASSPRRIAGAYNEQFF.

The chain links TRBV4-1 to TRBJ2-7; 8 nucleotides line up with TRBD1. Germline V CDR1 and CDR2: MGHRA, YSYEKL. This CDR3 contains 14 residues. The trim removed 5 bases at V and 6 bases at J, leaving 9 bases unmatched. The CDR3 sequence is CASSEMDREVEQYF. The DNA for the CDR3 is TGCGCCAGCAGCGAGATGGACAGGGAGGTCGAGCAGTACTTC.

The genes are TRBV5-6 and TRBJ1-6; D unclear. Trimming removed 9 bases at V and 2 bases at J, with 15 bases between. The CDR3 runs to 15 residues. CDR1 and CDR2 (germline): SGHDT, YYEEEE. DNA of the CDR3: TGTGCCACCACCGCAGGTCCAGCCTATAATTCACCCCTCCACTTT. It specifies CATTAGPAYNSPLHF.

This clone was detected once. The chain uses TRBV7-9 and TRBJ2-1; 11 nucleotides line up with TRBD2. CDR1 is SEHNR and CDR2 is FQNEAQ in the germline V gene (reference sequence). The CDR3 has 16 amino acids. The ends lost 4 bases at V and 2 bases at J; junction bases unmatched: 4. Written as DNA, the CDR3 is TGTGCCAGCAGCTCCTATAGCGGGGGGGCCTACAATGAGCAGTTCTTC. This codes for CASSSYSGGAYNEQFF.

This clone was found once. J is TRBJ1-1 and V is TRBV5-8, with D perhaps matching TRBD1 (5 bases). Germline V gene data show CDR1 as SGHTS and CDR2 as YDEGEE. V was shortened by 0 bases and J by 2 bases, with 8 bases between the two germline ends. The CDR3 runs 14 residues. Here the CDR3 reads CASSLERGNTEAFF. CDR3 DNA sequence: TGTGCCAGCAGCTTGGAAAGGGGAAACACTGAAGCTTTCTTT.

The CDR3 is CASTLEVGQGDPRGYF. The CDR3 DNA is TGTGCCAGCACCCTAGAAGTAGGACAGGGGGATCCCCGGGGGTACTTC. The chain recombines TRBV11-2 with TRBJ2-7; 10 bases line up with TRBD1. Germline-derived CDR1 and CDR2 are SGHAT and FQNNGV. V was clipped by 7 bases and J by 12 bases; unmatched bases: 21. The CDR3 is 16 residues long.

V gene TRBV10-3 combines with J gene TRBJ2-3; TRBD2 matches 12 bases. Trimming took 5 bases from V and 4 from J; bases not matched to a gene: 13. The CDR3 is made up of 18 amino acids. The germline V gene encodes CDR1 ENHRY and CDR2 SYGVKD. CDR3 residues: CAISQGNPSGGASDTQYF. As DNA, the CDR3 is TGTGCCATCAGTCAAGGAAACCCTAGCGGGGGGGCGTCAGATACGCAGTATTTT.

The chain combines TRBV12-3 or TRBV12-4 with TRBJ2-3, with TRBD2 as a possible D gene (5 bases). The CDR3 totals 13 residues. The ends were cut back, 10 bases at V and 1 base at J, with 12 bases in the middle. CDR3 coding DNA: TGTGCCACCACCCTCGGGGGCACAGATACGCAGTATTTT. Translated, it gives CATTLGGTDTQYF.

The genes are TRBV2 and TRBJ2-5; 7 nucleotides agree with TRBD1. V shed 5 bases and J 5 bases; nucleotides not matched to a gene: 5. The CDR3 has 13 amino acids. Per the germline V gene, CDR1 is SNHLY and CDR2 is FYNNEI. This CDR3 reads CASSNDRVETQYF. The CDR3 DNA reads TGTGCCAGCAGTAATGACAGGGTTGAGACCCAGTACTTC.

This clone was seen once. The chain combines TRBV20-1 with TRBJ2-7; D not resolved. The CDR3 has 11 residues. Trimming took 3 bases from V and 4 from J, leaving 7 bases between them. Germline values: CDR1 DFQATT, CDR2 SNEGSKA (reference sequence). As DNA, the CDR3 is TGCAGTGCTAGGAACAGTTACGAGCAGTACTTC. Its translation: CSARNSYEQYF.

This sequence joins TRBV6-5 and TRBJ2-3; TRBD1 matches at 7 bases. The CDR3 spans 15 residues. Per the germline V gene, CDR1 is MNHEY and CDR2 is SVGAGI. Losses at the gene ends were 3 bases for V and 4 bases for J; bases not matched to a gene: 7. The CDR3 is CASSYQRTGADTQYF. In nucleotides, the CDR3 is TGTGCCAGCAGTTATCAAAGGACAGGCGCAGATACGCAGTATTTT.

V is TRBV6-4 and J is TRBJ1-4; TRBD1 matches at 7 bases. Germline V lookup: CDR1 MRHNA, CDR2 SNTAGT. V trimming: 6 bases; J trimming: 8 bases; junction bases outside the gene matches: 12. The CDR3 runs 15 residues. The chain's CDR3 is CASRRGTGVGEKLFF. CDR3 in DNA: TGTGCCAGCAGGAGGGGCACAGGGGTAGGAGAAAAACTGTTTTTT.

This chain links TRBV27 with TRBJ1-4; weak D call: TRBD1 (5 bases). The V gene's germline CDR1 is MNHEY and CDR2 SMNVEV (reference sequence). Between the trimmed V and J ends, which lost 5 bases and 7 bases, there was a span of 17 bases. This CDR3 contains 15 residues. The CDR3 coding sequence is TGTGCCAGCAGTCCCTCGGGGGGTAGGAGTGAAAAACTGTTTTTT. The encoded protein is CASSPSGGRSEKLFF.

This chain uses TRBV2 with TRBJ1-2, with a tentative D call TRBD1 (6 bases). The V end was cut by 5 bases, the J end by 5 bases, with 12 bases between. The CDR3 is 13 residues long. Germline values: CDR1 SNHLY, CDR2 FYNNEI. CDR3 loop: CASSLQGRYGYTF. The CDR3 nucleotides are TGTGCCAGCAGTCTACAGGGACGATATGGCTACACCTTC.

The chain carries TRBV6-5 and TRBJ1-2; TRBD1 aligns across 9 bases. V trimming: 6 bases; J trimming: 5 bases; junction bases outside the gene matches: 7. Germline V gives CDR1 MNHEY, CDR2 SVGAGI. The CDR3 has 14 amino acids. CDR3: CASRAGTGNYGYTF. CDR3 DNA: TGTGCCAGCAGGGCCGGGACAGGGAATTATGGCTACACCTTC.

This chain uses TRBV4-2 with TRBJ2-2, with 7 bases matching TRBD2. The CDR3 sequence is 19 residues long. V trimming: 3 bases; J trimming: 2 bases; junction bases outside the gene matches: 15. Per the germline V gene, CDR1 is LGHNA and CDR2 is YNFKEQ. Here the CDR3 DNA reads TGTGCCAGCAGCCACCCGATTCGGCGCGGGGGACCTAACACCGGGGAGCTGTTTTTT. Translating gives CASSHPIRRGGPNTGELFF.

The chain links TRBV3-1 (or the pseudogene TRBV3-2) to TRBJ1-1; TRBD1 aligns across 7 bases. The CDR3 length is 12 residues. Trimming removed 1 base from V and 7 bases from J; junction bases left unmatched: 0. Germline V lookup: CDR1 LGHDT, CDR2 YNNKEL (reference sequence). The CDR3 sequence is CASSQGDSEAFF. The CDR3, as DNA: TGTGCCAGCAGCCAAGGGGACAGTGAAGCTTTCTTT.

This sequence joins TRBV25-1 and TRBJ1-4, with D unclear. Germline V gives CDR1 MGHDK, CDR2 SYGVNS. Trimming pared 4 bases from V and 8 bases from J, leaving 5 bases between. The CDR3 runs to 11 residues. The CDR3, as DNA: TGTGCCAGCAGTGCGGGGGAAAAACTGTTTTTT. Protein: CASSAGEKLFF.

This chain joins TRBV5-1 and TRBJ1-1; 9 bases are shared with TRBD1. V dropped 7 bases and J dropped 2; count of bases not matched to a gene: 9. CDR1 and CDR2 (germline): SGHRS, YFSETQ. This CDR3 contains 15 residues. The CDR3 is CASYPGQGPNTEAFF. CDR3 nucleotide sequence: TGCGCCAGCTACCCGGGACAGGGCCCCAACACTGAAGCTTTCTTT.

This clone was observed a few times. The chain uses TRBV5-8 and TRBJ1-1, with 10 positions matching TRBD1. The CDR3 is 14 residues long. The germline V gene encodes CDR1 SGHTS and CDR2 YDEGEE. Losses at the gene ends were 4 bases for V and 5 bases for J; bases not matched to a gene: 5. The CDR3 reads CASSGDRGGTEAFF. Written as DNA, the CDR3 is TGTGCCAGCAGCGGGGACAGGGGAGGTACTGAAGCTTTCTTT.

The V gene is TRBV19, the J gene TRBJ1-4; D is undetermined. Trimming pared 1 base from V and 1 base from J, leaving 4 bases between. CDR1 and CDR2 from the germline V gene are LNHDA and SQIVND (reference sequence). The CDR3 has 14 amino acids. CDR3 in amino acids: CASSIAGTNEKLFF. For the CDR3, the DNA is TGTGCCAGTAGTATAGCAGGAACTAATGAAAAACTGTTTTTT.

There are a few counts of this clone. The chain uses TRBV19 and TRBJ1-5; D is uncertain. CDR1 is LNHDA, CDR2 SQIVND, per germline (reference sequence). Trimming took off 5 bases at V and 0 bases at J, with 11 bases between the two ends. The CDR3 is 15 residues long. The CDR3 sequence: CASSETVYSNQPQHF. The CDR3 nucleotides are TGTGCCAGTAGTGAAACAGTGTATAGCAATCAGCCCCAGCATTTT. Full variable domain (rest looked up from reference TRBV19 and TRBJ1-5): DGGITQSPKYLFRKEGQNVTLSCEQNLNHDAMYWYRQDPGQGLRLIYYSQIVNDFQKGDIAEGYSVSREKKESFPLTVTSAQKNPTAFYLCASSETVYSNQPQHFGDGTRLSIL.

This rearrangement joins TRBV5-5 to TRBJ2-7; D is unresolved. The germline gives CDR1 SGHKS, CDR2 YYEKEE (reference sequence). V gave up 3 bases and J gave up 1 base, with 14 bases separating them. The CDR3 totals 15 residues. In DNA form, the CDR3 reads TGTGCCAGCAGCTGGGTCGCAGGTGGTTCCTACGAGCAGTACTTC. Translating it yields CASSWVAGGSYEQYF.

J is TRBJ1-6 and V is TRBV7-6; TRBD1 agrees at 8 bases. The CDR3 is 15 amino acids. The V and J ends lost 5 bases and 8 bases, in that order; junction bases with no gene match: 8. Germline-derived CDR1 and CDR2 are SGHVS and FNYEAQ. The CDR3, as DNA: TGTGCCAGCAGCCGTCGCGACAGGGGTGATTCACCCCTCCACTTT. Its translation is CASSRRDRGDSPLHF.